The 13 T cell receptor beta chains below were found in one sample sequenced in a study of blood T cells in healthy people across ages. Then a second PCR, running about 6 to 11 cycles, was carried out with a sample-barcoded 5' primer and a J-beta primer mix. Via MiXCR, TCRdb re-called the 5' RACE reads, giving one row per CDR3 protein. The top ten hold about a third of the sample, which has hundreds of thousands of distinct CDR3 sequences, more than 40% seen once. Sequenced: blood. Receptors originate from a woman in her sixties in good health.

This clonotype was detected a few times. The chain combines TRBV20-1 with TRBJ2-7, with 11 bases matching TRBD2. The germline V gene encodes CDR1 DFQATT and CDR2 SNEGSKA (reference sequence). V was pared by 3 bases and J by 3 bases, with 7 bases of the junction left unmatched. The CDR3 extends over 15 amino acids. CDR3 DNA: TGCAGTGCTAGTGGTAGCGGGAGGGCCAACTACGAGCAGTACTTC. Protein sequence: CSASGSGRANYEQYF.

The gene calls are TRBV9 and TRBJ2-3; D not certain. The CDR3 spans 16 residues. V lost 0 bases and J lost 3, with 14 bases in between. Germline V CDR1 and CDR2: SGDLS, YYNGEE. The CDR3 DNA reads as TGTGCCAGCAGCGTAGAACCAGCGACGGGTACAGATACGCAGTATTTT. Translated: CASSVEPATGTDTQYF.

This rearrangement joins TRBV20-1 to TRBJ2-7; tentatively, D is TRBD1 or TRBD2 (5 bases each). The CDR3 spans 16 residues. The V end lost 3 bases, the J end lost 1 base, and 19 bases lay between the germline ends. Germline values: CDR1 DFQATT, CDR2 SNEGSKA (reference sequence). The CDR3 loop reads CSARRGAPEGSYEQYF. CDR3 coding DNA: TGCAGTGCTAGGAGAGGGGCGCCCGAGGGGTCCTACGAGCAGTACTTC.

V is TRBV5-5 and J is TRBJ1-1; D gene unclear. CDR3 size: 14 residues. Germline CDR1 and CDR2: SGHKS and YYEKEE (reference sequence). With 0 bases removed from V and 1 base from J, the gap between germline ends came to 7 bases. In DNA, the CDR3 is TGTGCCAGCAGCTTGGTGTGGGGGAACACTGAAGCTTTCTTT. Amino acids: CASSLVWGNTEAFF.

The V and J genes are TRBV7-9 and TRBJ2-1, with a possible D match to TRBD2 (6 bases). The CDR3 runs to 16 residues. V was clipped by 3 bases and J by 4 bases, with 16 bases between them. The germline gives CDR1 SEHNR, CDR2 FQNEAQ (reference sequence). DNA for the CDR3: TGTGCCAGCAGCTTTAAACGGGAGCGCGGATACAATGAGCAGTTCTTC. Translation gives CASSFKRERGYNEQFF.

This rearrangement joins TRBV6-6 to TRBJ2-1, with 8 bases matching TRBD2. Germline V gene lookup returns CDR1 MNHNY and CDR2 SVGAGI (reference sequence). CDR3 length: 14 amino acids. The trim removed 2 bases at V and 7 bases at J, leaving 4 bases unmatched. The CDR3 bases are TGTGCCAGCAGTTACGTTCTAGCGGGTAATGAGCAGTTCTTC. Translating gives CASSYVLAGNEQFF.

CDR3 coding DNA: TGTGCCAGCACAGATAACTATGGCTACACCTTC. Translated: CASTDNYGYTF. The chain couples TRBV12-3 or TRBV12-4 to TRBJ1-2; D is ambiguous. V was trimmed by 7 bases and J by 1 base, leaving 4 bases between them. This CDR3 comprises 11 residues.

This clonotype is a singleton in its sample. J is TRBJ1-1 and V is TRBV29-1; tentative D call: TRBD1 (5 bases). The CDR3 is 13 amino acids. Trimming took off 3 bases at V and 4 bases at J, with 12 bases between the two ends. The germline gives CDR1 SQVTM, CDR2 ANQGSEA. The CDR3 here is CSVDWGYGTEAFF. The CDR3 coding sequence is TGCAGCGTTGATTGGGGGTACGGCACTGAAGCTTTCTTT.

The chain employs TRBV27 and TRBJ2-7; D may be TRBD2 (6 bases). Germline CDR1 MNHEY, CDR2 SMNVEV (reference sequence). The ends were cut back, 0 bases at V and 3 bases at J, with 9 bases in the middle. The CDR3 runs to 14 residues. This CDR3 is CASSLSRGGYEQYF. In nucleotides, the CDR3 is TGTGCCAGCAGTTTATCGCGGGGCGGCTACGAGCAGTACTTC.

The chain combines TRBV7-3 with TRBJ2-2, with D hard to call. Trimming removed 1 base from V and 8 bases from J, with 5 bases in between. Germline CDR1 and CDR2: SGHTA and FQGTGA. The CDR3 is 12 amino acids. The CDR3 region is CASSLNYGELFF. For the CDR3, the DNA is TGTGCCAGCAGCTTAAATTATGGGGAGCTGTTTTTT.

The chain carries TRBV28 and TRBJ2-1, with D possibly TRBD1 on 6 matching bases. Gene TRBJ2-7 matches the end of the DNA better, so the J call may be wrong. CDR3 length: 16 amino acids. The V gene's germline CDR1 is MDHEN and CDR2 SYDVKM. This chain's CDR3 is CASSFLTWTDYNEQYF. DNA for the CDR3: TGTGCCAGCAGTTTCTTAACCTGGACAGACTACAATGAGCAGTACTTC.

This sequence joins TRBV20-1 and TRBJ2-7, with D maybe TRBD1 (5 bases). Germline V gene data show CDR1 as DFQATT and CDR2 as SNEGSKA (reference sequence). V lost 6 bases and J 7 bases, leaving 16 bases between the germline ends. CDR3 length: 12 amino acids. CDR3 in amino acids: CSAPPVAGEQYF. The CDR3 DNA reads as TGCAGTGCCCCGCCGGTAGCAGGGGAGCAGTACTTC.

Ten or more counts support this clonotype. The chain links TRBV5-6 to TRBJ1-2; 7 nucleotides line up with TRBD1. Germline V CDR1 and CDR2: SGHDT, YYEEEE. V lost 3 bases to trimming and J lost 1 base; unmatched junction nucleotides: 3. The CDR3 spans 14 residues. The CDR3 DNA reads TGTGCCAGCAGCTCGGGACAGCGTAACTATGGCTACACCTTC. Translation gives CASSSGQRNYGYTF.